Shown below are 9 T cell receptor beta chains from a single sample sequenced in a study of blood T cell repertoires in COVID-19. The data were produced by immunoSEQ multiplex PCR, yet TCRdb's version contains in-frame clones alone and is incomplete. The sample yields about 150,000 clones, 65% to 85% seen once. Sequenced: peripheral blood. The receptor source for this set is a middle-aged man with active or convalescent COVID-19.

Note on this clone: This sample includes further DNA sequences coding for the same CDR3. This chain links TRBV11-3 with TRBJ1-1, with no clear D. V dropped 3 bases and J dropped 1 base, with 6 bases sitting between them. CDR3 length: 13 residues. Germline V lookup: CDR1 SGHNT, CDR2 YENEEA. This CDR3 is CASSLAENTEAFF. DNA for the CDR3: TGTGCCAGCAGCTTGGCAGAGAACACTGAAGCTTTCTTT.

The chain joins TRBV10-3 to TRBJ2-2; 10 nucleotides match TRBD1. The CDR3 extends over 14 amino acids. The V and J ends lost 6 bases and 3 bases, in that order; junction bases with no gene match: 1. From germline, CDR1 is ENHRY and CDR2 SYGVKD. The CDR3 sequence is CAIRGQGDTGELFF. In nucleotides, the CDR3 is TGTGCCATCAGAGGACAGGGGGACACCGGGGAGCTGTTTTTT.

This chain uses TRBV9 with TRBJ1-1, with 8 bases matching TRBD1. Germline assignment: CDR1 SGDLS and CDR2 YYNGEE. V dropped 2 bases and J dropped 5; count of bases not matched to a gene: 5. This CDR3 region has 14 residues. The CDR3 DNA reads TGTGCCAGCAGCGTCGGACAGGGACTGACTGAAGCTTTCTTT. Protein sequence: CASSVGQGLTEAFF. The whole variable domain, remainder taken from reference TRBV9 and TRBJ1-1, is DSGVTQTPKHLITATGQRVTLRCSPRSGDLSVYWYQQSLDQGLQFLIQYYNGEERAKGNILERFSAQQFPDLHSELNLSSLELGDSALYFCASSVGQGLTEAFFGQGTRLTVV.

The V and J genes are TRBV6-5 and TRBJ2-7, with TRBD1 as a possible D gene (10 bases). The CDR3 is 15 residues long. Germline V CDR1 and CDR2: MNHEY, SVGAGI. Between the trimmed V and J ends, which lost 6 bases and 4 bases, there was a span of 19 bases. In nucleotides, the CDR3 is TGTGCCAGCAGCCTAGCGGGGACAGGGGTGTACGAGCAGTACTTC. It specifies CASSLAGTGVYEQYF.

In its sample, this clone was seen once. The chain links TRBV19 to TRBJ2-3; D is unclear. V dropped 1 base and J dropped 3 bases, with 5 bases sitting between them. This CDR3 is 13 amino acids long. Germline V gene sequence: CDR1 LNHDA, CDR2 SQIVND (reference sequence). The CDR3 coding sequence is TGTGCCAGTAGTATAGCGGTAACAGATACGCAGTATTTT. This codes for CASSIAVTDTQYF.

The chain uses TRBV5-1 and TRBJ1-2; 10 bases are shared with TRBD1. The CDR3 is 16 amino acids. With V trimmed by 0 bases and J by 6 bases, 8 bases remained unmatched. Germline values: CDR1 SGHRS, CDR2 YFSETQ. Here the CDR3 reads CASSLAGTGVVDGYTF. CDR3 DNA: TGCGCCAGCAGCTTGGCCGGGACAGGGGTTGTAGATGGCTACACCTTC.

J is TRBJ1-2 and V is TRBV6-5, with TRBD1 matching over 7 bases. The ends lost 6 bases at V and 0 bases at J; junction bases unmatched: 7. The CDR3 length is 15 residues. CDR1 and CDR2 from the germline V gene are MNHEY and SVGAGI. CDR3 in amino acids: CASRTRDRPNYGYTF. In DNA, the CDR3 is TGTGCCAGCAGAACAAGGGACAGACCTAACTATGGCTACACCTTC.

V usage is TRBV28 and J usage is TRBJ2-7; TRBD2 might be the D (7 bases). Per the germline V gene, CDR1 is MDHEN and CDR2 is SYDVKM. CDR3 size: 16 residues. Trimming pared 7 bases from V and 3 bases from J, leaving 22 bases between. DNA of the CDR3: TGTGCCAGCACCTCCACGGGGAGGGAGGGGGGCTACGAGCAGTACTTC. Amino acid sequence: CASTSTGREGGYEQYF.

The gene calls are TRBV6-1 and TRBJ1-5; 7 bases align to TRBD1. Germline V lookup: CDR1 MNHNS, CDR2 SASEGT. The CDR3 length is 14 residues. With V trimmed by 7 bases and J by 3 bases, 6 bases remained unmatched. For the CDR3, the DNA is TGTGCCAGCACCCCGGGACAGCACAATCAGCCCCAGCATTTT. Its translation is CASTPGQHNQPQHF.